Each of the 5 T cell receptor beta chains below was sequenced from the same sample in a study of blood T cell repertoires in COVID-19. Only in-frame clones appear in the TCRdb table, and some are missing; sequencing was by immunoSEQ multiplex PCR. There are roughly 62,000 clones in the sample; roughly 90% occur only once, and roughly a tenth lies in the top ten. Specimen: peripheral blood. The receptor set was obtained from a human donor with acute or convalescent COVID-19. The donor label of this sample is uncertain.

The V gene is TRBV9, the J gene TRBJ2-5, with a weak D call TRBD1 (5 bases). Deletions cut 3 bases from V and 5 bases from J, with 14 bases between. CDR3 size: 14 residues. Germline assignment: CDR1 SGDLS and CDR2 YYNGEE. CDR3 loop: CASSGTPGRETQYF. The CDR3 DNA follows: TGTGCCAGCAGCGGGACACCGGGTAGGGAGACCCAGTACTTC.

This chain uses TRBV12-5 with TRBJ2-2; TRBD1 aligns across 9 bases. The CDR3 has 16 residues. Germline V CDR1 and CDR2: LGHNT, FRNRAP. J was trimmed by 4 bases and V by 1 base; bases with no gene match: 4. The CDR3 protein is CASGLGQGVGTGELFF. The CDR3 nucleotides are TGTGCTAGTGGTTTGGGACAGGGGGTCGGCACCGGGGAGCTGTTTTTT.

This CDR3 reads CASSGRASNTEAFF. The CDR3 coding sequence is TGTGCCAGTAGTGGCAGGGCCTCCAACACTGAAGCTTTCTTT. V gene TRBV19 combines with J gene TRBJ1-1, with D perhaps TRBD1 (5 bases). CDR1 LNHDA and CDR2 SQIVND come from the germline V gene (reference sequence). Trimming left V 5 bases short and J 2 bases short, with 12 bases between. The length of the CDR3 is 14 residues.

The rearrangement links TRBV5-5 to TRBJ1-3, with D possibly TRBD1 on 5 matching bases. Germline assignment: CDR1 SGHKS and CDR2 YYEKEE (reference sequence). This CDR3 spans 16 amino acids. V was trimmed by 4 bases and J by 0 bases, leaving 14 bases between them. The CDR3 DNA is TGTGCCAGCAGCGCTAGGGGCCCTCGCTCTGGAAACACCATATATTTT. Its protein product is CASSARGPRSGNTIYF. The whole variable domain, remainder taken from reference TRBV5-5 and TRBJ1-3, is DAGVTQSPTHLIKTRGQQVTLRCSPISGHKSVSWYQQVLGQGPQFIFQYYEKEERGRGNFPDRFSARQFPNYSSELNVNALLLGDSALYLCASSARGPRSGNTIYFGEGSWLTVV.

This clone was observed a handful of times. The chain joins TRBV11-3 to TRBJ2-3; 8 nucleotides line up with TRBD2. CDR3 length: 14 residues. The V gene's germline CDR1 is SGHNT and CDR2 YENEEA. The V and J ends lost 8 bases and 2 bases, in that order; junction bases with no gene match: 6. CDR3 protein: CASSRGGNTDTQYF. CDR3 DNA: TGTGCCAGCTCTCGGGGGGGAAACACAGATACGCAGTATTTT.